This record covers a single TCR beta chain. Germline V gene lookup returns CDR1 SGHRS and CDR2 YFSETQ. The junction had 2 bases not matched to a gene; V was cut back by 3 bases and J by 5 bases. CDR3 size: 14 residues. This sample was included in a study of blood T cell repertoires in COVID-19. At the level of the study: Spain, Italy and the United States supplied samples that represented acute and convalescent COVID-19. The cDNA or gDNA used as material had been derived from T cells, B-cell-depleted T cells, or PBMCs.

Original processing notes: Estimates of nucleated cell counts were drawn from the amplification of reference gene primers. The table came from immunoSEQ multiplex PCR; TCRdb's copy has only in-frame clones and leaves some out. The V and J calls and clone size were taken over from that table, and D and trimming were inferred from the DNA. The top ten clones hold roughly 2.4% of a sample with some 290,000 clones, about nine tenths of them seen once. The TCR originated in a woman aged 45 to 65 who had recovered from COVID-19. The sample taken for sequencing was peripheral blood. The gene calls are TRBV5-1 and TRBJ1-6, with 7 positions matching TRBD1. The CDR3 sequence: CASSSDRDNSPLHF. CDR3 bases: TGCGCCAGCAGCTCCGACAGGGATAATTCACCCCTCCACTTT. The full variable domain, its missing parts supplied by reference TRBV5-1 and TRBJ1-6, is KAGVTQTPRYLIKTRGQQVTLSCSPISGHRSVSWYQQTPGQGLQFLFEYFSETQRNKGNFPGRFSGRQFSNSRSEMNVSTLELGDSALYLCASSSDRDNSPLHFGNGTRLTVT.